These T cell receptor beta chains were read from a single sample in a study of T cell responses to AZD1222 COVID-19 vaccine. Measured with immunoSEQ multiplex PCR; TCRdb has only the in-frame clones, and not every one. The sample records about 81,000 clones, about 86% being singletons. The input for sequencing was peripheral blood, taken 28 days after the second AZD1222 dose. The receptor set was obtained from an adult who received the AZD1222 COVID-19 vaccine. Both conserved end residues are part of each CDR3.

TRBV5-5,CASSLRTGGLSYEQYF
TRBV19,CASSRDSYNEQFF
TRBV18,CASSPGPLNTEAFF
TRBV5-6,CASSYAGEQDTQYF
TRBV2,CASSPLRQGNTEAFF
TRBV6-1,CASREGGRTNYGYTF
TRBV5-1,CASRVGEITDTQYF
TRBV27,CASSLRGRVNTGELFF
TRBV30,CAWISGQGNYEQYF
TRBV28,CASRAGLPSYEQYF
TRBV5-4,CASSPVGGRETQYF
TRBV30,CAWSPSDSLNEKLFF
TRBV7-3,CASSSQGARTGELFF
TRBV5-5,CASSFRGGNSPLHF
TRBV20-1,CSASPAGRTGELFF
TRBV28,CASRLAGANEQFF
TRBV5-4,CASSPAASGRVSTDTQYF
TRBV12-3/TRBV12-4,CASSPQGDGEQYF
TRBV20-1,CSASNPGQGHGGYQPQHF
TRBV2,CASSGSRAARSYNEQFF
TRBV19,CASRGTGDNEQFF
TRBV10-3,CAISRPGTGNEQFF
TRBV9,CASSADRGRTEAFF
TRBV7-8,CASSPPGALRDTQYF
TRBV6-2/TRBV6-3,CASSLDSSSYNEQFF
TRBV7-2,CASSVWTSGGAYEQFF
TRBV7-9,CASSAPGWVTQPQHF
TRBV6-2/TRBV6-3,CASSYPGTGNTIYF
TRBV5-1,CASSLNGGRTNTEAFF
TRBV5-1,CASSLEGGMVTDTQYF
TRBV18,CASSPALAGENEQFF
TRBV5-1,CASSIQGSWDTEAFF